The present TCR beta chain was sequenced within a study of OX40 agonist ivuxolimab in advanced cancers. J was trimmed by 5 bases and V by 7 bases; bases with no gene match: 6. CDR1 and CDR2 (germline): LNHDA, SQIVND (reference sequence). The CDR3 runs to 14 residues. This table comes from immunoSEQ multiplex PCR, and its TCRdb copy is limited to in-frame clones, with some not included. Of about 62,000 clones detected, 88% appear once; the ten largest clones hold roughly 5%. Regarding this clone: The antigen remains unidentified.

Study findings and constraints: Within 6 weeks, CD4+ and CD8+ blood T cells expanded clonally at 0.1 to 3.0 mg/kg.

Specimen: CD4+ or CD8+ T cells sorted from blood, collected in a trial of the OX40 agonist ivuxolimab. This chain connects TRBV19 to TRBJ2-3; 10 bases match TRBD1. The receptor comes from an adult with an advanced solid tumor such as melanoma, head and neck, liver or kidney cancer. CDR3 loop: CASTRDRGLDTQYF. The CDR3 DNA reads as TGTGCCAGTACCCGGGACAGGGGTTTAGATACGCAGTATTTT.